The 16 T cell receptor beta chains presented below share a single source sample, sequenced in a study of identifying expanded T cells in peripheral blood. Assay: immunoSEQ multiplex PCR; the TCRdb copy retains only in-frame clones and omits some. Among 100,000 or so clones listed, 80% to 90% were seen once. The sequenced material came from blood. The receptors here all came from a person aged 18-70 years in good health.

This chain joins TRBV5-1 and TRBJ2-7; 7 bases are shared with TRBD2. CDR3 size: 13 residues. CDR1 and CDR2 from the germline V gene are SGHRS and YFSETQ. Losses at the gene ends were 5 bases for V and 0 bases for J; bases not matched to a gene: 2. DNA of the CDR3: TGCGCCAGCAGGGGGGGGAGCTCCTACGAGCAGTACTTC. Amino acid sequence: CASRGGSSYEQYF.

This rearrangement joins TRBV14 to TRBJ1-1, with D tentatively TRBD1 (5 bases). The CDR3 contains 13 residues. Trimming took 3 bases from V and 5 from J, leaving 10 bases between them. Germline-derived CDR1 and CDR2 are SGHDN and FVKESK. This CDR3 is CASSQTGGTEAFF. The CDR3 DNA follows: TGTGCCAGCAGCCAGACGGGGGGGACTGAAGCTTTCTTT. The complete variable domain, with remaining parts taken from reference TRBV14 and TRBJ1-1, reads EAGVTQFPSHSVIEKGQTVTLRCDPISGHDNLYWYRRVMGKEIKFLLHFVKESKQDESGMPNNRFLAERTGGTYSTLKVQPAELEDSGVYFCASSQTGGTEAFFGQGTRLTVV.

The genes are TRBV7-9 and TRBJ2-7; tentatively, D is TRBD2 (5 bases). Trimming removed 4 bases at V and 0 bases at J, with 19 bases between. The CDR3 has 17 amino acids. Germline V gene lookup returns CDR1 SEHNR and CDR2 FQNEAQ (reference sequence). The CDR3 bases are TGTGCCAGCAGCTCCGCAGGTGAGGGAGTAAACTCCTACGAGCAGTACTTC. This translates into CASSSAGEGVNSYEQYF.

The chain couples TRBV27 to TRBJ1-1, with a possible D match to TRBD1 (5 bases). The CDR3 is made up of 14 amino acids. The germline CDR1 and CDR2 sequences are MNHEY and SMNVEV (reference sequence). Trimming left V 5 bases short and J 0 bases short, with 10 bases between. CDR3 nucleotides: TGTGCCAGCAGTCAAAGGGACCTGAACACTGAAGCTTTCTTT. This sequence encodes CASSQRDLNTEAFF.

J is TRBJ1-2 and V is TRBV29-1; 8 bases line up with TRBD1. Losses at the gene ends were 6 bases for V and 0 bases for J; bases not matched to a gene: 9. The CDR3 consists of 15 residues. Germline assignment: CDR1 SQVTM and CDR2 ANQGSEA. CDR3: CSVTRVQGANYGYTF. As DNA, the CDR3 is TGCAGCGTAACACGAGTACAGGGGGCTAACTATGGCTACACCTTC. Full variable domain (rest looked up from reference TRBV29-1 and TRBJ1-2): SAVISQKPSRDICQRGTSLTIQCQVDSQVTMMFWYRQQPGQSLTLIATANQGSEATYESGFVIDKFPISRPNLTFSTLTVSNMSPEDSSIYLCSVTRVQGANYGYTFGSGTRLTVV.

This clone ranks as medium-sized. This chain joins TRBV13 and TRBJ1-1; 7 positions match TRBD1. The CDR3 is made up of 16 amino acids. CDR1 PRHDT and CDR2 FYEKMQ come from the germline V gene (reference sequence). V lost 5 bases to trimming and J lost 4 bases; unmatched junction nucleotides: 13. CDR3 in amino acids: CASSPPGDSGGTEAFF. The CDR3, as DNA: TGTGCCAGCAGCCCCCCCGGGGACAGCGGGGGCACTGAAGCTTTCTTT.

The J gene is TRBJ1-3, the V gene TRBV5-1, with unresolved D. There are 17 residues in the CDR3. Germline loops: CDR1 SGHRS, CDR2 YFSETQ. Trimming cost V 0 bases and J 0 bases, with 13 bases left between them. The CDR3 is CASSLGGWVTSGNTIYF. The DNA of the CDR3 is TGCGCCAGCAGCTTGGGGGGATGGGTAACCTCTGGAAACACCATATATTTT. Supplemented by reference TRBV5-1 and TRBJ1-3, the full variable domain reads KAGVTQTPRYLIKTRGQQVTLSCSPISGHRSVSWYQQTPGQGLQFLFEYFSETQRNKGNFPGRFSGRQFSNSRSEMNVSTLELGDSALYLCASSLGGWVTSGNTIYFGEGSWLTVV.

The V and J genes are TRBV7-9 and TRBJ2-1; weak D call: TRBD2 (5 bases). The CDR3 loop spans 15 amino acids. V lost 2 bases to trimming and J lost 3 bases, with 11 bases between them. Germline CDR1 is SEHNR and CDR2 is FQNEAQ (reference sequence). The CDR3, as DNA: TGTGCCAGCAGCTTAACAGACGAGGGCTACAATGAGCAGTTCTTC. It translates to CASSLTDEGYNEQFF.

The V and J genes are TRBV9 and TRBJ2-2; 10 nucleotides line up with TRBD2. The CDR3 totals 17 residues. The germline V gene has CDR1 SGDLS and CDR2 YYNGEE. Trimming at V came to 6 bases and at J to 3 bases, leaving 11 bases not matched to a gene. Here the CDR3 reads CASTRALAGAYTGELFF. The CDR3 nucleotides are TGTGCCAGCACCCGGGCCCTAGCGGGGGCGTACACCGGGGAGCTGTTTTTT. The full variable domain, its missing parts supplied by reference TRBV9 and TRBJ2-2, is DSGVTQTPKHLITATGQRVTLRCSPRSGDLSVYWYQQSLDQGLQFLIQYYNGEERAKGNILERFSAQQFPDLHSELNLSSLELGDSALYFCASTRALAGAYTGELFFGEGSRLTVL.

This clone was observed a few times. The chain recombines TRBV19 with TRBJ1-6, with D hard to call. V was pared by 4 bases and J by 10 bases, with 14 bases between. Germline V gives CDR1 LNHDA, CDR2 SQIVND (reference sequence). CDR3 length: 14 amino acids. The CDR3 DNA is TGTGCCAGTAGTACCTACACGGGTGGGTCACCCCTCCACTTT. Encoded protein: CASSTYTGGSPLHF.

Only one count was recorded for this clone. This rearrangement joins TRBV4-2 to TRBJ1-5; D remains unclear. Per the germline V gene, CDR1 is LGHNA and CDR2 is YNFKEQ. Trimming shortened V by 0 bases and J by 9 bases, and 9 bases separated the two germline ends. This CDR3 is 13 amino acids long. CDR3 residues: CASSQDLGGPQHF. CDR3 DNA sequence: TGTGCCAGCAGCCAAGACCTGGGTGGGCCCCAGCATTTT.

Notes on this clone: At the DNA level, this CDR3 is encoded by other sequences in the same sample as well. This rearrangement joins TRBV14 to TRBJ2-3, with unresolved D. CDR1 is SGHDN and CDR2 is FVKESK in the germline V gene. This CDR3 contains 14 residues. Trimming took off 1 base at V and 2 bases at J, with 7 bases between the two ends. The CDR3 loop reads CASSQGRHTDTQYF. The CDR3 DNA sequence: TGTGCCAGCAGCCAAGGACGACACACAGATACGCAGTATTTT.

The chain has TRBV7-3 and TRBJ2-1, with 10 bases aligning to TRBD1. V shed 2 bases and J 0 bases; nucleotides not matched to a gene: 7. The length of the CDR3 is 18 residues. Germline CDR1 and CDR2: SGHTA and FQGTGA. The CDR3 loop reads CASSLGTGDVVSYNEQFF. Here the CDR3 DNA reads TGTGCCAGCAGCTTAGGGACAGGGGATGTAGTCTCCTACAATGAGCAGTTCTTC. Full variable domain (outside the CDR3, taken from reference TRBV7-3 and TRBJ2-1): GAGVSQTPSNKVTEKGKYVELRCDPISGHTALYWYRQSLGQGPEFLIYFQGTGAADDSGLPNDRFFAVRPEGSVSTLKIQRTERGDSAVYLCASSLGTGDVVSYNEQFFGPGTRLTVL.

J is TRBJ2-2 and V is TRBV7-2; no clear D. Trimming left V 7 bases short and J 2 bases short, with 17 bases between. Germline V gene sequence: CDR1 SGHTA, CDR2 FQGNSA. The CDR3 totals 16 residues. CDR3 DNA: TGTGCCAGCACCAAAAAGAGCTATCCCAACACCGGGGAGCTGTTTTTT. It codes for CASTKKSYPNTGELFF.

V and J are TRBV5-4 and TRBJ1-3, with TRBD1 as a possible D gene (5 bases). Germline loops: CDR1 SGHNT, CDR2 YYREEE (reference sequence). Trimming pared 5 bases from V and 0 bases from J, leaving 12 bases between. This CDR3 contains 15 residues. This chain's CDR3 is CASSAPGTSGNTIYF. CDR3 coding DNA: TGTGCCAGCAGTGCCCCGGGGACCTCTGGAAACACCATATATTTT.

The chain uses TRBV6-1 and TRBJ1-5; D perhaps matches TRBD1 (5 bases). Germline V CDR1 and CDR2: MNHNS, SASEGT. Trimming cost V 0 bases and J 7 bases, with 10 bases left between them. The CDR3 runs to 14 residues. This CDR3 reads CASSEAGTAQPQHF. Here the CDR3 DNA reads TGTGCCAGCAGTGAAGCAGGGACGGCGCAGCCCCAGCATTTT.